The sample holds a few counts of the clone carrying this T cell receptor (beta chain). Survey-level resolution applied to immunoSEQ assay v3.0. Samples were sequenced targeting about 35,000-50,000 T-cell genomes each. Method: immunoSEQ multiplex PCR; TCRdb's copy keeps in-frame clones and lacks some. The sample gives about 25,000 clones, roughly 80% of which show up once; 8.5% to 14% is in the top ten. Trimming left V 3 bases short and J 6 bases short, with 5 bases between. The CDR3 is made up of 10 amino acids. The germline V gene encodes CDR1 SQVTM and CDR2 ANQGSEA. The data belong to a study of long-term antiretroviral therapy in people with HIV. Study-level background: Collection of the earliest samples took place about a decade ahead of the 2015 immediate-ART recommendation.

The clonotype originates from a man in his thirties or forties with HIV. J is TRBJ1-1 and V is TRBV29-1; no clear D gene. Sequencing used unsorted PBMCs, obtained 2.1 years after starting antiretroviral therapy. The DNA for the CDR3 is TGCAGCGTTGAGGGCCCTGAAGCTTTCTTT. Its protein is CSVEGPEAFF.